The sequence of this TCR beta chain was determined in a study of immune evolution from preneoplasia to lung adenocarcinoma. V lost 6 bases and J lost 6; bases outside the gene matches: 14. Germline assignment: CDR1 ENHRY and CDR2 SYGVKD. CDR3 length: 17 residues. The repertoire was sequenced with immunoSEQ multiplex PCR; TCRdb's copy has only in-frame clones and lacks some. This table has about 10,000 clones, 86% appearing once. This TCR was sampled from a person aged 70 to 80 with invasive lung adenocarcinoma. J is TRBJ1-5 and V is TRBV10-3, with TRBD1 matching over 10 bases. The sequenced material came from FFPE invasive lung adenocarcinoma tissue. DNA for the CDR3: TGTGCCATCAGCGAACTGGGAGACAGGGGGCATCGTCAGCCCCAGCATTTT. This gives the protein CAISELGDRGHRQPQHF.